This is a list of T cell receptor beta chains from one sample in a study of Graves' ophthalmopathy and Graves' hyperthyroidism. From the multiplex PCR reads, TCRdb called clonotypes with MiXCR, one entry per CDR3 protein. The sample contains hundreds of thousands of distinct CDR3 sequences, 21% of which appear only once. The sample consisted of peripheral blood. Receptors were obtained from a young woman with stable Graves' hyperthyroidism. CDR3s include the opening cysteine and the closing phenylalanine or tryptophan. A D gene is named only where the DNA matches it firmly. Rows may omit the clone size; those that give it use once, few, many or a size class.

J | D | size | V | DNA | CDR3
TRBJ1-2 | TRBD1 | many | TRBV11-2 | TGTGCCAGCAGCTCAATGCGGACAGGGACGGGACTGTACTCTGGCTACACCTTC | CASSSMRTGTGLYSGYTF
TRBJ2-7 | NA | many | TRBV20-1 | TGCAGTGCTATAGGACTGGGGGCGGAGCAGTACTTC | CSAIGLGAEQYF
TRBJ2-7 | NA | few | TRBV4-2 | TGTGCCAGCAGCCTAGAGTCGGAGGACGAGCAGTACTTC | CASSLESEDEQYF
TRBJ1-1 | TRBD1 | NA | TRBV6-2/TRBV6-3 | TGTGCCAGCAGTTACTCGAGGGGGACAGGGGCAGCTTTCTTT | CASSYSRGTGAAFF
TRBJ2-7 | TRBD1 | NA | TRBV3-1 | TGTGCCAGCAGCCAAGCACAGGGGAGATACGAGCAGTACTTC | CASSQAQGRYEQYF
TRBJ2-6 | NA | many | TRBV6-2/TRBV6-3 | TGTGCCAGCAGTCGGCTAGGGGCCAACGTCCTGACTTTC | CASSRLGANVLTF
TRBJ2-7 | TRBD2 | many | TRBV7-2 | TGTGCCAGCAGCTGGCGGACTAGCCCGCCGGGCGAGCAGTACTTC | CASSWRTSPPGEQYF
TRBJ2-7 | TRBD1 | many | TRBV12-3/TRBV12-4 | TGTGCCAGCAGTACTGGGGACAGCGCTCGCTCCTACGAGCAGTACTTC | CASSTGDSARSYEQYF
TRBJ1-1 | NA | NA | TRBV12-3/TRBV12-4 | TGTGCCAGCAGTCGCCTCGGAGGGACCACTGAAGCTTTCTTT | CASSRLGGTTEAFF
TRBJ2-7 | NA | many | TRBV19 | TGTGCCAGTAGTATGCCAGGGGGGTCCTACGAGCAGTACTTC | CASSMPGGSYEQYF
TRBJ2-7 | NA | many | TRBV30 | TGTGCCTGGGACCGTGGGGGCTCCTACGAGCAGTACTTC | CAWDRGGSYEQYF
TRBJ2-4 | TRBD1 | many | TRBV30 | TGTGCCTGGTCAGGGGGCGCGGCCAGCATTCAGTACTTC | CAWSGGAASIQYF
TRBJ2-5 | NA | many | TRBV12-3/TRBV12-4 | TGTGCCAGCAGTTTGGACTGGGGAATTCAGTACTTC | CASSLDWGIQYF
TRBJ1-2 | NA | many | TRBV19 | TGTGCCAGTAGTATAGGATCAGCTTATGGCTACACCTTC | CASSIGSAYGYTF
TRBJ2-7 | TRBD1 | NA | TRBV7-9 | TGTGCCAGCAGCGACAGGGCCCTGAACGAGCAGTACTTC | CASSDRALNEQYF
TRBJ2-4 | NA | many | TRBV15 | TGTGCCACAACAGGGCTAGCCAAAAACATTCAGTACTTC | CATTGLAKNIQYF
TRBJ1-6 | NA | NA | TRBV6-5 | TGTGCCAGCAGTACTCGGCCGAGGGAGAATTCACACCTCCACTTT | CASSTRPRENSHLHF
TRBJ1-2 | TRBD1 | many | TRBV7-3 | TGTGCCAGCAGCCCTGTTGCAGGGGGCGGCGGCTACACCTTC | CASSPVAGGGGYTF
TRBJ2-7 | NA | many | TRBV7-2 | TGTGCCAGCAGCTTAGGGGCGGGGCTACCTGGGGAGCAGTACTTC | CASSLGAGLPGEQYF
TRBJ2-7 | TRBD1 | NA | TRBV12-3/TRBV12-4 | TGTGCCAGCAGTTGGGGCAGGGGGCGGTACGGGCAGTACTTC | CASSWGRGRYGQYF
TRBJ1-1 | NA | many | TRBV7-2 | TGTGCCAGCAGCTTAACCGCTGGGCGGAACACTGAAGCTTTCTTT | CASSLTAGRNTEAFF
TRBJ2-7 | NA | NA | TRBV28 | TGTGCCAGCAGTTTATGGGGTGCTACGGGGGAGCAGTACTTC | CASSLWGATGEQYF
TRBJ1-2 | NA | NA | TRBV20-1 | TGCAGTGCTAGACAGTCACTATTGGGCTACACCTTC | CSARQSLLGYTF
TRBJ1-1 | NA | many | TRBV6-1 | TGTGCCAGCAGGAAAGGACCGGCGGGCACTGAAGCTTTCTTT | CASRKGPAGTEAFF
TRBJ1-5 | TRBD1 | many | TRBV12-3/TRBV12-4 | TGTGCCAGCAGCTGGACAGGGGACAGCAATCAGCCCCAGCATTTT | CASSWTGDSNQPQHF
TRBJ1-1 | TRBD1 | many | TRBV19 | TGTGCCAGTAGCAGGGCTGGACAGGGTGGGACTGAAGCTTTCTTT | CASSRAGQGGTEAFF
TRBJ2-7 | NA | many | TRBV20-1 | TGCAGTGCTAGAGGGAAAGTCTACGAGCAGTACTTC | CSARGKVYEQYF
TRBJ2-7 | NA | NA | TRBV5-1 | TGCGCCAGCAGCTTGCAGCAACTATCCTACGAGCAGTACTTC | CASSLQQLSYEQYF
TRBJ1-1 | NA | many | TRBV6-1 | TGTGCCAGCAGCCGGACAAAAACTGAAGCTTTCTTT | CASSRTKTEAFF
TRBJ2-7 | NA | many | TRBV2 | TGTGCCAGCCACCAACAGGGCCCATCCTCCTACGAGCAGTACTTC | CASHQQGPSSYEQYF
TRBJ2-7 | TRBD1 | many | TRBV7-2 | TGTGCCAGCAGCTTAGGATTAGGGACAGGGGGCTACGAGCAGTACTTC | CASSLGLGTGGYEQYF
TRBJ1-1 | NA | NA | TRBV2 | TGTGCCAGCAGTACGGCCGGGAGGTCCCTAGCTGAAGCTTTCTTT | CASSTAGRSLAEAFF
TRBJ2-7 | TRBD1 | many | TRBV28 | TGTGCCAGCAGTCTCACAGGGGCCTCCTACGAGCAGTACTTC | CASSLTGASYEQYF
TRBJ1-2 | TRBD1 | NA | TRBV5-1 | TGCGCCAGCAGCTTAACAGGGGAGATAGACTACACCTTC | CASSLTGEIDYTF
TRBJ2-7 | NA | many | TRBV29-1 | TGCAGCTTCCCGAGGCGGTACTACGAGCAGTACTTC | CSFPRRYYEQYF
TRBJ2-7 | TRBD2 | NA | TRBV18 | TGTGCCAGCTCGGAGAGCGGGACTACCTACGAGCAGTACTTC | CASSESGTTYEQYF
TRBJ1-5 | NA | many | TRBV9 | TGTGCCAGCAGCGTAGGTGAAGGGAGTTATAGCAATCAGCCCCAGCATTTT | CASSVGEGSYSNQPQHF
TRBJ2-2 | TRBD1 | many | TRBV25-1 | TGTGCCAGCAGTGACTTCCCCGGCCAGGGGGCTCTAGCCGGGGAGCTGTTTTTT | CASSDFPGQGALAGELFF
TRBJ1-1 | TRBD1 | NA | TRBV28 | TGTGCCAGCATCGTGGACAGGGGGAACACTGAAGCTGGCTTT | CASIVDRGNTEAGF
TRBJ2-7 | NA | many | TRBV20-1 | TGCAGTGCCACTAGCACAGCGGGTCTCAACTACGAGCAGTACTTC | CSATSTAGLNYEQYF
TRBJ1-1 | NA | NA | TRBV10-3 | TGTGCGATCAGTGATTCGAATCTCAAGAACACTGAAGCTTTCTTT | CAISDSNLKNTEAFF
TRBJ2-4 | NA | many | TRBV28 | TGTGCCAGCAGTATATCAGGGGTACTACAGTACTTC | CASSISGVLQYF
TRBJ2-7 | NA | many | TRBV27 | TGTGCCAGCAGCCCCTTGGTCGGGTACGGGAGCATTCACGGCGAGCAGTACTTC | CASSPLVGYGSIHGEQYF
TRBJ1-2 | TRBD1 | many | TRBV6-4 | TGTGCCAGCAGTGACTCGACAGGGGATGGCTACACCTTC | CASSDSTGDGYTF
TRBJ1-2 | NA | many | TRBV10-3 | TGTGCCATCAGTGAGTCGCAGGGCCAAAACACCTTC | CAISESQGQNTF
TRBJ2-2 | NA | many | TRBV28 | TGTGCCAGCAGGGTAAACACCGGGGAGCTGTTTTTT | CASRVNTGELFF
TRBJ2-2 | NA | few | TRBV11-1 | TGTGCCAGCAGCTTAGCACGGGGCAAAAACACCGGGGAGCTGTTTTTT | CASSLARGKNTGELFF
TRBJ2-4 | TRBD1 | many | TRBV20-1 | TGCAGTGCTGAGGACAGGGACGGCATTCAGTACTTC | CSAEDRDGIQYF
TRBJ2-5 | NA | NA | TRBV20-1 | TGCAGTGCTAGAGAATCGTATGAGACCCAGTACTTC | CSARESYETQYF
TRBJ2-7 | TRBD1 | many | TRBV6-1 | TGTGCCGTACAGGGGGCGCCCTACGAGCAGTACTTC | CAVQGAPYEQYF
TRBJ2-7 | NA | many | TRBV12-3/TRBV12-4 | TGTGCCAGCAGTTTACTTCGAACGATCCATTCCTACGAGCAGTACTTC | CASSLLRTIHSYEQYF
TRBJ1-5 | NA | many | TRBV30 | TGTGCCTGGCGCGGGGCGCGAGGGACCAAACAGCCCCAGCATTTT | CAWRGARGTKQPQHF